The T cell receptor beta chain described here comes from a study of neurological immune-mediated disorders. It was from 2 million PBMCs stored at -80 C that the unsorted libraries were obtained. The cDNA came from 5'RACE with 10-nucleotide random UMIs. MiXCR, applied by TCRdb to the 5' RACE reads, yields one record per CDR3 protein. This table holds more than 70,000 distinct CDR3 sequences, 10% found once. Study-level points and caveats: CDR3 amino acid sequences found in expanded clones were never shared across subjects, suggesting private repertoires in all groups. Patients with HTLV-1-associated myelopathy showed the most TCR clonal expansion. Those with multiple sclerosis showed the least, falling below healthy controls.

This clonotype was found many times. Its antigen is not identified. The CDR3 extends over 13 amino acids. Trimming left V 2 bases short and J 6 bases short, with 8 bases between. Per germline, CDR1 MNHEY and CDR2 SVGAGI. The chain has TRBV6-5 and TRBJ2-1, with D possibly called TRBD1 or TRBD2 (5 bases each). The TCR was taken from a man aged 40-50 years in good health. The sample was PBMCs. The CDR3 region is CASSYGGFNEQFF. CDR3 coding DNA: TGTGCCAGCAGTTACGGGGGTTTCAATGAGCAGTTCTTC.